These 2 T cell receptor beta chains were sequenced from one sample in a study of blood T cell repertoires in COVID-19. The method was immunoSEQ multiplex PCR; TCRdb's version includes in-frame clones alone and lacks a portion of them. The sample includes 85,000 to 100,000 clones, just over 90% of them seen just once. The sequencing sample was made of peripheral blood. The source of these receptors is a man in his 60s with acute or convalescent COVID-19.

Notes on this clone: The sample has other DNA sequences that encode this CDR3 too. The V and J genes are TRBV5-1 and TRBJ1-2, with 10 bases lining up with TRBD1. V lost 4 bases and J lost 3; bases outside the gene matches: 3. Germline assignment: CDR1 SGHRS and CDR2 YFSETQ. This CDR3 contains 14 residues. This CDR3 is CASSPGQGDYGYTF. The CDR3 nucleotides read TGCGCCAGCAGCCCCGGACAGGGGGACTATGGCTACACCTTC.

The rearrangement joins TRBV4-1 to TRBJ1-3; D call uncertain. Germline CDR1 and CDR2: MGHRA and YSYEKL. The CDR3 is 15 amino acids. The ends were cut back, 0 bases at V and 5 bases at J, with 11 bases in the middle. The chain's CDR3 is CASSQEPRNRNTIYF. The DNA of the CDR3 is TGCGCCAGCAGCCAAGAACCCAGAAACCGAAACACCATATATTTT.